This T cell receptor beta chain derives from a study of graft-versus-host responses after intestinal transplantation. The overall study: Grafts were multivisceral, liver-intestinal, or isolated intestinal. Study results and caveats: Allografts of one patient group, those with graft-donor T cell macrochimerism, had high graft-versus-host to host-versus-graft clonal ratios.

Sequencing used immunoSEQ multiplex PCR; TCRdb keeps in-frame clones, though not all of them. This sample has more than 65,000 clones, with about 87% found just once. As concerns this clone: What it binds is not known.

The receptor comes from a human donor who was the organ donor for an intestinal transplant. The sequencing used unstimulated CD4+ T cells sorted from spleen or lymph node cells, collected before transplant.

CDR3 in amino acids: CASSQDTTGTFGETQYF. For the CDR3, the DNA is TGCGCCAGCAGCCAAGATACGACAGGAACCTTTGGAGAGACCCAGTACTTC. This chain joins TRBV4-1 and TRBJ2-5; TRBD1 might be the D (6 bases). Germline CDR1 is MGHRA and CDR2 is YSYEKL. V shed 0 bases and J shed 4 bases, with 18 bases lying between them. The CDR3 sequence is 17 residues long.